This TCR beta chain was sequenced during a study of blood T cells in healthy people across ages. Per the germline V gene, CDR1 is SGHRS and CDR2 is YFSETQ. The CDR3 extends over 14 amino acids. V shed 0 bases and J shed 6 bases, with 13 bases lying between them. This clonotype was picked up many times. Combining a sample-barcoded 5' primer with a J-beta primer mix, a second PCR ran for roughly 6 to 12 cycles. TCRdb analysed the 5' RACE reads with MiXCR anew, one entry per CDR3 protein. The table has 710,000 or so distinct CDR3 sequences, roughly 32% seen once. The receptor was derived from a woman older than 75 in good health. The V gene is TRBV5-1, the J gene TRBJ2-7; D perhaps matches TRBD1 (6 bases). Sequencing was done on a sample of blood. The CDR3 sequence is CASSLGRQGGEQYF. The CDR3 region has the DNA TGCGCCAGCAGCTTGGGCAGGCAAGGGGGCGAGCAGTACTTC.